These 5 T cell receptor beta chains were all obtained from the same sample, sequenced in a study of OX40 agonist ivuxolimab in advanced cancers. Some clones are missing from TCRdb's copy, which holds only in-frame ones; the method was immunoSEQ multiplex PCR. The data hold tens of thousands of clones, with more than 85% observed a single time. The sequences come from CD4+ or CD8+ T cells sorted from blood, collected in a trial of the OX40 agonist ivuxolimab. These receptors came from an adult with an advanced solid tumor such as melanoma, head and neck, liver or kidney cancer.

The rearrangement links TRBV9 to TRBJ2-3; a weak D match, TRBD2 (5 bases). The CDR3 contains 18 residues. The V gene's germline CDR1 is SGDLS and CDR2 YYNGEE. The germline V and J ends were trimmed by 0 bases and 3 bases, with 20 bases remaining between them. The CDR3 DNA sequence: TGTGCCAGCAGCGTAGGGGGTCGGGGTTCCTTCAGGACAGATACGCAGTATTTT. Its translation: CASSVGGRGSFRTDTQYF.

As DNA, the CDR3 is TGTGCCAGCAGTGGACAGGGGACTGGTACCGGGGAGCTGTTTTTT. It encodes CASSGQGTGTGELFF. The J gene is TRBJ2-2, the V gene TRBV2; 8 positions agree with TRBD1. CDR3 length equals 15 residues. CDR1 and CDR2 (germline): SNHLY, FYNNEI. The ends lost 4 bases at V and 5 bases at J; junction bases unmatched: 6.

The chain combines TRBV11-1 with TRBJ2-1; a possible D gene is TRBD1 (6 bases). V was pared by 4 bases and J by 0 bases, with 10 bases between. The CDR3 length is 15 residues. Germline V gene data show CDR1 as SGHAT and CDR2 as FQDESV (reference sequence). The CDR3 sequence: CASSSGALSYNEQFF. The CDR3 DNA is TGTGCCAGCAGCTCAGGGGCACTCTCCTACAATGAGCAGTTCTTC.

This chain links TRBV27 with TRBJ1-5; no clear D gene. This CDR3 has 14 amino acids. Looked up from germline, CDR1 is MNHEY and CDR2 is SMNVEV (reference sequence). The V gene lost 4 bases and the J gene lost 4 bases, with 11 bases spanning the gap. CDR3 sequence (DNA): TGTGCCAGCAGTTCCACTCGGTGGAATCAGCCCCAGCATTTT. Its protein product is CASSSTRWNQPQHF.

This clone was observed a single time. This chain links TRBV10-1 with TRBJ2-1, with 14 positions matching TRBD2. V shed 7 bases, J shed 3 bases, and the junction held 2 bases outside the gene matches. From germline, CDR1 is WNHNN and CDR2 SYGVQD (reference sequence). The CDR3 length is 15 residues. CDR3 protein: CASKGTSGSYNEQFF. DNA for the CDR3: TGCGCCAGCAAAGGGACTAGCGGGAGCTACAATGAGCAGTTCTTC.